The next 25 T cell receptor beta chains were all read from a single sample in a study of early T cells in non-severe SARS-CoV-2 infection. MiXCR, applied by TCRdb to the 5' RACE reads, yields one record per CDR3 protein. The table lists approximately 45,000 distinct CDR3 sequences, approximately 11% of them singletons, with about 9.6% in the top ten. Sequencing was performed on whole blood. The receptors shown here come from an adult who was a healthcare worker with PCR-confirmed SARS-CoV-2 infection or an uninfected control (not recorded which).

This clonotype was seen a handful of times. V is TRBV6-2 or TRBV6-3 and J is TRBJ1-4, with unresolved D. In germline, CDR1 is MNHEY, CDR2 SVGEGT. The CDR3 is made up of 14 amino acids. V was cut by 4 bases and J by 8 bases, with 14 bases left in between. The CDR3 loop reads CASSSAGKEEKLFF. CDR3 DNA sequence: TGTGCCAGCAGTTCGGCTGGCAAGGAGGAAAAACTGTTTTTT.

This clonotype has a handful of counts. The genes are TRBV9 and TRBJ1-6, with D possibly TRBD1 on 5 matching bases. V lost 0 bases and J 6 bases, leaving 7 bases between the germline ends. The CDR3 contains 14 residues. CDR1 SGDLS and CDR2 YYNGEE come from the germline V gene. Written as DNA, the CDR3 is TGTGCCAGCAGCGTAGGGGGGTTTAATTCACCCCTCCACTTT. Translating gives CASSVGGFNSPLHF.

The chain employs TRBV10-1 and TRBJ1-1, with 7 positions matching TRBD1. CDR3 length equals 15 residues. V dropped 3 bases and J dropped 5; count of bases not matched to a gene: 9. Germline CDR1 reads WNHNN; CDR2 reads SYGVQD (reference sequence). The CDR3 sequence is CASSEGRGGGTEAFF. CDR3 in DNA: TGCGCCAGCAGTGAAGGTCGAGGGGGCGGGACTGAAGCTTTCTTT.

This clonotype was counted ten times or more. The chain is built from TRBV7-8 and TRBJ2-1, with D perhaps matching TRBD2 (5 bases). CDR1 is SGHVS and CDR2 is FQNEAQ in the germline V gene. The CDR3 totals 12 residues. V was pared by 4 bases and J by 8 bases, with 9 bases between. The CDR3 loop is CASSSTSYEQFF. CDR3 DNA: TGTGCCAGCAGCTCCACTAGTTATGAGCAGTTCTTC.

The chain is built from TRBV7-9 and TRBJ1-6; 9 bases map to TRBD1. The germline V gene has CDR1 SEHNR and CDR2 FQNEAQ (reference sequence). With V trimmed by 0 bases and J by 0 bases, 3 bases remained unmatched. The CDR3 consists of 18 residues. CDR3: CASSLAATGGSYNSPLHF. The CDR3, as DNA: TGTGCCAGCAGCTTAGCCGCGACAGGGGGCTCCTATAATTCACCCCTCCACTTT.

This clonotype was observed many times. The genes are TRBV20-1 and TRBJ1-4, with 8 bases fitting TRBD1. The CDR3 loop spans 13 amino acids. Trimming removed 4 bases from V and 6 bases from J; junction bases left unmatched: 4. Germline assignment: CDR1 DFQATT and CDR2 SNEGSKA (reference sequence). DNA of the CDR3: TGCAGTGCTACAGGGGGCTCGGATGAAAAACTGTTTTTT. Translation: CSATGGSDEKLFF.

A note on this clonotype: This may arise from a read error, as a much more abundant clone is one base away. The chain joins TRBV12-3 or TRBV12-4 to TRBJ2-7; D might be TRBD1 or TRBD2, each matching 5 bases. Trimming shortened V by 2 bases and J by 6 bases, and 14 bases separated the two germline ends. CDR3 size: 14 residues. CDR3 DNA sequence: TGTGCCAGCAGTTTAATGGCCGGGGCAGGCGAGCAGTACTTC. Its protein is CASSLMAGAGEQYF.

This clonotype was detected a few times. This chain connects TRBV2 to TRBJ2-5; TRBD2 aligns across 14 bases. Germline CDR1 and CDR2: SNHLY and FYNNEI. V lost 8 bases and J lost 5; bases outside the gene matches: 10. The length of the CDR3 is 16 residues. CDR3 residues: CASGRTSGGSTETQYF. In DNA form, the CDR3 reads TGTGCCAGCGGAAGGACTAGCGGGGGGTCCACCGAGACCCAGTACTTC.

This clonotype was seen at least ten times. The chain carries TRBV20-1 and TRBJ2-3; TRBD2 aligns across 12 bases. V lost 1 base, J lost 5 bases, and 1 base stayed unmatched. Germline V gene lookup returns CDR1 DFQATT and CDR2 SNEGSKA (reference sequence). The CDR3 extends over 14 amino acids. DNA of the CDR3: TGCAGTGCTAGAGCTAGCGGGGGGGAAGATACGCAGTATTTT. Its translation: CSARASGGEDTQYF.

As for this clonotype: At one end, the junction sequence differs from germline, possibly due to a read error. The rearrangement joins TRBV18 to TRBJ2-4; no definite D call. The CDR3 consists of 15 residues. Germline V lookup: CDR1 KGHSH, CDR2 LQKENI. The CDR3 nucleotides read TGTGCCAACTCACCACCGAGAGCCCCAAAAGACATTCAGTACTTC. It yields the protein CANSPPRAPKDIQYF. The variable domain in full, with the rest retrieved from reference TRBV18 and TRBJ2-4, is NAGVMQNPRHLVRRRGQEARLRCSPMKGHSHVYWYRQLPEEGLKFMVYLQKENIIDESGMPKERFSAEFPKEGPSILRIQQVVRGDSAAYFCANSPPRAPKDIQYFGAGTRLSVL.

In its sample, this clonotype was seen many times. The chain is built from TRBV25-1 and TRBJ1-1; tentatively, D is TRBD1 (6 bases). The CDR3 has 12 residues. Between the trimmed V and J ends, which lost 7 bases and 8 bases, there was a span of 14 bases. The V gene's germline CDR1 is MGHDK and CDR2 SYGVNS. In DNA, the CDR3 is TGTGCCAGCAAATCAACCACAGGGGAAGCTTTCTTT. Protein product: CASKSTTGEAFF. The full variable domain, completed using reference TRBV25-1 and TRBJ1-1, is EADIYQTPRYLVIGTGKKITLECSQTMGHDKMYWYQQDPGMELHLIHYSYGVNSTEKGDLSSESTVSRIRTEHFPLTLESARPSHTSQYLCASKSTTGEAFFGQGTRLTVV.

This clonotype has more than one count but fewer than ten. The chain is built from TRBV30 and TRBJ1-1, with D possibly matching TRBD1 (6 bases). Germline values: CDR1 GTSNPN, CDR2 SVGIG (reference sequence). Trimming took 3 bases from V and 1 from J, leaving 9 bases between them. The CDR3 has 13 residues. CDR3 in amino acids: CAWSWTENTEAFF. The CDR3 nucleotides are TGTGCCTGGAGCTGGACAGAGAACACTGAAGCTTTCTTT.

This clonotype has a count of ten or more. The rearrangement links TRBV12-3 or TRBV12-4 to TRBJ2-4; 10 bases match TRBD2. CDR3 length: 15 residues. V was clipped by 8 bases and J by 9 bases; unmatched bases: 13. The CDR3 is CASGLAGAFPSIQYF. The CDR3 coding sequence is TGTGCCAGCGGCCTAGCGGGGGCCTTCCCCAGCATTCAGTACTTC.

This clonotype was observed a few times. The gene calls are TRBV7-6 and TRBJ1-5, with TRBD1 matching 7 bases. J gave up 2 bases and V 1 base, and 2 bases lay outside the gene matches. This CDR3 comprises 15 residues. Germline V gene data show CDR1 as SGHVS and CDR2 as FNYEAQ. CDR3 in amino acids: CASSLDRGGNQPQHF. CDR3 coding DNA: TGTGCCAGCAGCTTAGACAGGGGTGGCAATCAGCCCCAGCATTTT.

The J gene is TRBJ1-4, the V gene TRBV7-2; D is ambiguous. Germline V gives CDR1 SGHTA, CDR2 FQGNSA. The CDR3 runs to 11 residues. V lost 6 bases and J 10 bases, leaving 9 bases between the germline ends. CDR3: CASRSARKLFF. The DNA of the CDR3 is TGTGCCAGCAGATCTGCCCGAAAACTGTTTTTT. Full variable domain (outside the CDR3, taken from reference TRBV7-2 and TRBJ1-4): GAGVSQSPSNKVTEKGKDVELRCDPISGHTALYWYRQSLGQGLEFLIYFQGNSAPDKSGLPSDRFSAERTGGSVSTLTIQRTQQEDSAVYLCASRSARKLFFGSGTQLSVL.

This clonotype was seen repeatedly, ten times or more. The chain links TRBV18 to TRBJ2-3; D is uncertain. Per the germline V gene, CDR1 is KGHSH and CDR2 is LQKENI. Trimming took off 8 bases at V and 1 base at J, with 16 bases between the two ends. This CDR3 has 15 residues. The CDR3: CASAVQNSGTDTQYF. For the CDR3, the DNA is TGTGCCAGCGCGGTTCAAAACAGCGGCACAGATACGCAGTATTTT. The variable domain in full, completed from reference TRBV18 and TRBJ2-3, reads NAGVMQNPRHLVRRRGQEARLRCSPMKGHSHVYWYRQLPEEGLKFMVYLQKENIIDESGMPKERFSAEFPKEGPSILRIQQVVRGDSAAYFCASAVQNSGTDTQYFGPGTRLTVL.

This clonotype was seen many times. The V and J genes are TRBV10-3 and TRBJ2-7; D gene uncertain. Per germline, CDR1 ENHRY and CDR2 SYGVKD. Trimming shortened V by 4 bases and J by 6 bases, and 10 bases separated the two germline ends. The CDR3 runs 12 residues. The CDR3 reads CAISAPNSEQYF. CDR3 in DNA: TGTGCCATCAGTGCTCCAAATTCCGAGCAGTACTTC.

This clonotype showed up many times. The V and J genes are TRBV10-2 and TRBJ1-2; D is ambiguous. Trimming stripped 0 bases from V and 2 bases from J, with 10 bases between. The CDR3 totals 15 residues. The V gene's germline CDR1 is WSHSY and CDR2 SAAADI. The CDR3 loop is CASSESGNFNYGYTF. CDR3 sequence (DNA): TGCGCCAGCAGTGAGTCGGGCAACTTCAACTATGGCTACACCTTC.

There are many counts of this clonotype. The chain has TRBV18 and TRBJ1-5; TRBD1 is a possible D gene (5 bases). V lost 3 bases to trimming and J lost 6 bases, with 9 bases between them. This CDR3 has 13 amino acids. The germline gives CDR1 KGHSH, CDR2 LQKENI. The CDR3 DNA sequence: TGTGCCAGCTCACCCCAGGGAATTCAGCCCCAGCATTTT. This encodes CASSPQGIQPQHF.

This rearrangement joins TRBV6-5 to TRBJ2-7, with 8 bases matching TRBD1. J gave up 0 bases and V 2 bases, and 9 bases lay outside the gene matches. Germline CDR1 reads MNHEY; CDR2 reads SVGAGI. The CDR3 covers 17 residues. The CDR3 is CASSYLGWDRSSYEQYF. In DNA form, the CDR3 reads TGTGCCAGCAGTTACCTGGGGTGGGACAGGAGCTCCTACGAGCAGTACTTC.

At least ten counts were recorded for this clonotype. This rearrangement joins TRBV20-1 to TRBJ2-6; D is undetermined. CDR3 length: 14 residues. V was trimmed by 6 bases and J by 0 bases, leaving 9 bases between them. Looked up from germline, CDR1 is DFQATT and CDR2 is SNEGSKA (reference sequence). CDR3 loop: CSAPPNSGANVLTF. The CDR3 bases are TGCAGTGCCCCCCCAAACTCTGGGGCCAACGTCCTGACTTTC.

This clonotype was seen only a few times. This sequence joins TRBV2 and TRBJ1-1; TRBD1 is a possible D gene (6 bases). The germline V and J ends were trimmed by 10 bases and 2 bases, with 14 bases remaining between them. Germline V gene lookup returns CDR1 SNHLY and CDR2 FYNNEI. CDR3 length equals 13 residues. CDR3 DNA sequence: TGTGCCAACAACAGGGACCCAAACACTGAAGCTTTCTTT. Encoded protein: CANNRDPNTEAFF.

V usage is TRBV7-2 and J usage is TRBJ2-2; TRBD2 is a possible D gene (5 bases). V was trimmed by 5 bases and J by 0 bases, leaving 7 bases between them. CDR1 is SGHTA, CDR2 FQGNSA, per germline. The CDR3 totals 14 residues. CDR3: CASSLDSNTGELFF. CDR3 nucleotide sequence: TGTGCCAGCAGCCTGGACTCGAACACCGGGGAGCTGTTTTTT.

Many counts were recorded for this clonotype. The chain employs TRBV14 and TRBJ1-2; 7 positions agree with TRBD1. V lost 4 bases and J lost 5; bases outside the gene matches: 7. Germline CDR1 and CDR2: SGHDN and FVKESK. The CDR3 spans 14 residues. As DNA, the CDR3 is TGTGCCAGCAGCCCACCGGGACAGTCATATGGCTACACCTTC. Its translation: CASSPPGQSYGYTF.

This clonotype was seen repeatedly, ten times or more. The V gene is TRBV6-5, the J gene TRBJ2-2; no reliable D call. The CDR3 loop spans 15 amino acids. Germline CDR1 reads MNHEY; CDR2 reads SVGAGI. Deletions cut 0 bases from V and 2 bases from J, with 7 bases between. The CDR3 sequence: CASSYSGFNTGELFF. The CDR3 DNA follows: TGTGCCAGCAGTTACTCGGGATTCAACACCGGGGAGCTGTTTTTT.